This T cell receptor beta chain originates from a study of T cell repertoires in cytomegalovirus infection. Study-level points and caveats: There were HLA-C-restricted CMV-specific TCR beta clonotypes dominating the ex vivo response. Identification of carriers of CMV plus the relevant HLA was achieved through cumulative public TCR beta family frequency.

This clonotype was picked up many times. What it recognizes is unknown. TCRdb itself ran the reads through MiXCR, one entry per CDR3 protein. Altogether approximately 190,000 distinct CDR3 sequences are present, roughly 27% being singletons, with the ten largest covering roughly 31%. The receptor was derived from a human donor in good health (CMV status not recorded). Some clones in this sample may be carry-over from other donors' samples. The sample comprised PBMCs.

As DNA, the CDR3 is TGTGCCAGCAGCCCGGGACTAGCGGGGGTCACAGATACGCAGTATTTT. This gives the protein CASSPGLAGVTDTQYF. The rearrangement joins TRBV7-6 to TRBJ2-3; 14 bases agree with TRBD2. Germline lookup yields CDR1 SGHVS and CDR2 FNYEAQ. Trimming at V came to 5 bases and at J to 2 bases, leaving 3 bases not matched to a gene. The CDR3 is 16 residues long.